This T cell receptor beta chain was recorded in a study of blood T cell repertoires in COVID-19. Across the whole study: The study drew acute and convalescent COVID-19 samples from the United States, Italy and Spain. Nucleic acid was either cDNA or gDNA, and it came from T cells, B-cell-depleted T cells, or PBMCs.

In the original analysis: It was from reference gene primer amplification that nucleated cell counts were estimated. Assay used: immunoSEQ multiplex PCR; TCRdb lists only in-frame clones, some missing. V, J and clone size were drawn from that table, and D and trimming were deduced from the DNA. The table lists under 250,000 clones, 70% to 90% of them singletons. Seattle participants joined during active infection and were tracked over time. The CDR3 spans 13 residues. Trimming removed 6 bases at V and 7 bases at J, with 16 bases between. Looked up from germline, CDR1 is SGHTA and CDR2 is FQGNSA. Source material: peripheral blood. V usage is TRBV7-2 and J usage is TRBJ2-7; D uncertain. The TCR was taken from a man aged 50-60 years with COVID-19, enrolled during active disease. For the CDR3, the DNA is TGTGCCAGCAGTCTGGGCCCGTTCAGGGAGCAGTACTTC. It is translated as CASSLGPFREQYF.